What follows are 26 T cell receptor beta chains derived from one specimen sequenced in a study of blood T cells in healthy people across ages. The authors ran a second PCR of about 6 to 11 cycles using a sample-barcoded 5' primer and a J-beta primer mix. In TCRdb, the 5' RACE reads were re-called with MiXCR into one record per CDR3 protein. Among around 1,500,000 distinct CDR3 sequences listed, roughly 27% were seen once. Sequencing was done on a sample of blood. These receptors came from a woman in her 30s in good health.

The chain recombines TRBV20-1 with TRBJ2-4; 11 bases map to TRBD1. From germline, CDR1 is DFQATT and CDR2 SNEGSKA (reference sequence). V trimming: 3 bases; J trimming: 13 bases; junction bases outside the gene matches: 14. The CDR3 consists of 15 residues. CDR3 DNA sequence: TGCAGTGCTAGTGACCCGGGACAGGGGGACTACAAGCAGTACTTC. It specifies CSASDPGQGDYKQYF.

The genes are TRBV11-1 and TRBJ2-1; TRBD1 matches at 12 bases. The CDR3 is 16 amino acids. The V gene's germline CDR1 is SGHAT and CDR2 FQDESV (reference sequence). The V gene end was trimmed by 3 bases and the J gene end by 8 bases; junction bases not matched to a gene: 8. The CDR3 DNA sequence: TGTGCCAGCAGCTTTACCGGGACAGGGGGCTGCGATGAGCAGTTCTTC. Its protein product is CASSFTGTGGCDEQFF.

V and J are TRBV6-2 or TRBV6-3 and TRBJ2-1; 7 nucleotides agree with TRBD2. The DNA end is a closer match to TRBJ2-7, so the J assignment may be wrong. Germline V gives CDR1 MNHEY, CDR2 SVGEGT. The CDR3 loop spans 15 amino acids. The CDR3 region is CASSRLAGVYNEQYF. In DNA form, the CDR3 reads TGTGCCAGCAGTCGTCTTGCGGGAGTCTACAATGAGCAGTACTTC.

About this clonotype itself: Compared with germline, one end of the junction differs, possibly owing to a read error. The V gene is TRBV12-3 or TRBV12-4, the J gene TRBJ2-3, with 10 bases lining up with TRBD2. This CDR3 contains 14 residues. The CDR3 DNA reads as TGTGCCAGCACTAGCGGGGGAGGCGCAGATGCGCAGTATTTT. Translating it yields CASTSGGGADAQYF.

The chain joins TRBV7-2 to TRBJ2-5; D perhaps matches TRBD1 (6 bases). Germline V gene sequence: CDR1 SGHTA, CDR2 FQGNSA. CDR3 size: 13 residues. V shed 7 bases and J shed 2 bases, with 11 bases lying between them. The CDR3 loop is CASTQGGQETQYF. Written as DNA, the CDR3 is TGTGCCAGCACCCAAGGGGGTCAAGAGACCCAGTACTTC. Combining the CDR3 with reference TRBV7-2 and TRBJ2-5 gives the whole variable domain GAGVSQSPSNKVTEKGKDVELRCDPISGHTALYWYRQSLGQGLEFLIYFQGNSAPDKSGLPSDRFSAERTGGSVSTLTIQRTQQEDSAVYLCASTQGGQETQYFGPGTRLLVL.

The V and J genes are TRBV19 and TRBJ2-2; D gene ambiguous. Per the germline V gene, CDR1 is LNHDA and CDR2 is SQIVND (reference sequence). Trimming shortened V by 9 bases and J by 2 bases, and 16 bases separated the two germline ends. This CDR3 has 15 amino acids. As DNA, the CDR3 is TGTGCCAGCATAGGCGGTGCCATTAACACCGGGGAGCTGTTTTTT. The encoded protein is CASIGGAINTGELFF. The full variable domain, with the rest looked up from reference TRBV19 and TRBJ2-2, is DGGITQSPKYLFRKEGQNVTLSCEQNLNHDAMYWYRQDPGQGLRLIYYSQIVNDFQKGDIAEGYSVSREKKESFPLTVTSAQKNPTAFYLCASIGGAINTGELFFGEGSRLTVL.

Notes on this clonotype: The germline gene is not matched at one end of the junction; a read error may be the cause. The DNA for the CDR3 is TGTGTCAGCAGCCGCATGGCCTGGACAACCCGGGACAGGGGGCGTTCGAGTAATGAGCAGTTCTTC. As protein: CVSSRMAWTTRDRGRSSNEQFF. The rearrangement joins TRBV11-2 to TRBJ2-1; TRBD1 agrees at 12 bases. The germline V gene has CDR1 SGHAT and CDR2 FQNNGV. The CDR3 has 22 amino acids.

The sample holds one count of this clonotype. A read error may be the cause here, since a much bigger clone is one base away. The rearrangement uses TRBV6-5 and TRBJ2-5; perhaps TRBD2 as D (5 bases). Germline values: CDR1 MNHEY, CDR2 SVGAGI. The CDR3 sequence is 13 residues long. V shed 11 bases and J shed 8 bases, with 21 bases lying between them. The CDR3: CAAYRGLGHTQYF. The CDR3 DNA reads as TGTGCCGCGTACCGGGGTCTAGGGCACACCCAGTACTTC.

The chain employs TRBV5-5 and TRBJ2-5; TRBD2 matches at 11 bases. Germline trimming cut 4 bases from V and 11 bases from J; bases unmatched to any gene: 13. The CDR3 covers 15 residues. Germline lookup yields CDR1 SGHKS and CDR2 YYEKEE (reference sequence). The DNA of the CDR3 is TGTGCCAGCAGCCAGAGACTAGCGGGGTTTACTGAGCAGTACTTC. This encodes CASSQRLAGFTEQYF.

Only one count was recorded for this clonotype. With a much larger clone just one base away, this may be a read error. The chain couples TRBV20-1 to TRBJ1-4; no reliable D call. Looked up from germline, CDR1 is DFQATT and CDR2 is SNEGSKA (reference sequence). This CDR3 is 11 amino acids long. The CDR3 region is CSARLNEKRFF. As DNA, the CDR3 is TGCAGTGCTAGACTCAATGAAAAACGGTTTTTT.

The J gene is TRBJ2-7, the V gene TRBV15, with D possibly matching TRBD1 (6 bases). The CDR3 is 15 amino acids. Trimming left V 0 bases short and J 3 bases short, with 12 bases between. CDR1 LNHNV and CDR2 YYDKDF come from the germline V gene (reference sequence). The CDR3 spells CATSRERGILYEQYF. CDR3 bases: TGTGCCACCAGCAGAGAAAGGGGGATCCTCTACGAGCAGTACTTC.

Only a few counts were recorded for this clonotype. The CDR3 loop reads CASSPGTGVTEQYF. The CDR3 DNA reads as TGTGCCAGCAGCCCGGGGACAGGGGTTACCGAGCAGTACTTC. The rearrangement uses TRBV2 and TRBJ2-7, with 10 bases matching TRBD1. Germline assignment: CDR1 SNHLY and CDR2 FYNNEI. V lost 6 bases and J lost 6; bases outside the gene matches: 8. This CDR3 comprises 14 residues.

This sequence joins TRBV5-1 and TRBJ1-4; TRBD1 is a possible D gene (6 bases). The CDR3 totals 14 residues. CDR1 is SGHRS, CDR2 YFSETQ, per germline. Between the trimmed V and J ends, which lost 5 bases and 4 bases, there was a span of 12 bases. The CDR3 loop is CASRPQGVNEKLFF. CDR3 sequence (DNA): TGCGCCAGCAGGCCACAGGGAGTTAATGAAAAACTGTTTTTT.

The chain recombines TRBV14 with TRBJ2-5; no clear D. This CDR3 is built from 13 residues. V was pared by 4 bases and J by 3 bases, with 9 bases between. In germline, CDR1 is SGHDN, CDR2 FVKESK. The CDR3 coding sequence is TGTGCCAGCAGCCCGCAACGAGAAGAGACCCAGTACTTC. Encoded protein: CASSPQREETQYF.

The DNA of the CDR3 is TGCGCCAGCAGCTTGAAGGGGTACCAAGAGACCCAGTACTTC. Protein product: CASSLKGYQETQYF. The chain combines TRBV5-1 with TRBJ2-5, with a tentative D call TRBD1 (5 bases). This CDR3 is 14 amino acids long. V was shortened by 1 base and J by 0 bases, with 7 bases between the two germline ends. The germline V gene encodes CDR1 SGHRS and CDR2 YFSETQ.

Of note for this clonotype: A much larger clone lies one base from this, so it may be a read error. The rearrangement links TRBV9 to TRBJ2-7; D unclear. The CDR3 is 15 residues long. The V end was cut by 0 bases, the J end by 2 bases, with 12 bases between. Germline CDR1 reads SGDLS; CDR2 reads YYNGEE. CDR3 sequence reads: CASSVALSSPYEQYF. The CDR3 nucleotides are TGTGCCAGCAGCGTAGCTTTGAGCAGTCCCTACGAGCAGTACTTC.

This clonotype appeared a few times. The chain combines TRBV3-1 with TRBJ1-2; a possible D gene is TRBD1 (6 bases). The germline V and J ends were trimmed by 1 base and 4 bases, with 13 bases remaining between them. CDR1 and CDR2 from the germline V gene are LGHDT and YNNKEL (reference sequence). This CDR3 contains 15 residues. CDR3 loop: CASSQGDRGGYGYTF. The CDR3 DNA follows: TGTGCCAGCAGCCAAGGAGATAGGGGGGGCTATGGCTACACCTTC.

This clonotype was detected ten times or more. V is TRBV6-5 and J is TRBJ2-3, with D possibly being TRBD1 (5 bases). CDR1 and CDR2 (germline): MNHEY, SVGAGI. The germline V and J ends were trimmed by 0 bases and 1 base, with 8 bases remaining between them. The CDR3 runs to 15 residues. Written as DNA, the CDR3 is TGTGCCAGCAGTTACTCGGGCAGGGGCACAGATACGCAGTATTTT. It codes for CASSYSGRGTDTQYF.

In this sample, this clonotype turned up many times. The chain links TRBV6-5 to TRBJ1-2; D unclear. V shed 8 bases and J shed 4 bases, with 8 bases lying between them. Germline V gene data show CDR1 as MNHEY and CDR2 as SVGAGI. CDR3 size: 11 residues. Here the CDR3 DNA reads TGTGCCAGCCGCCGAGGCTATGGCTACACCTTC. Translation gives CASRRGYGYTF.

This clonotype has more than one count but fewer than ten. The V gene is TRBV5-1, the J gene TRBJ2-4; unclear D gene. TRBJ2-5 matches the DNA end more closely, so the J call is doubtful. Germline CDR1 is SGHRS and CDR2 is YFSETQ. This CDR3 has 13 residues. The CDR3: CASNFNGRETQYF. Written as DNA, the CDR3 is TGCGCCAGCAACTTCAATGGGCGAGAGACCCAGTACTTC.

CDR3 amino acids: CASRQGADEQYF. CDR3 bases: TGTGCCAGCAGACAGGGGGCGGACGAGCAGTACTTC. This chain links TRBV6-2 or TRBV6-3 with TRBJ2-7; TRBD1 agrees at 9 bases. The CDR3 runs to 12 residues. Germline V CDR1 and CDR2: MNHEY, SVGEGT. With 6 bases clipped from V and 5 bases from J, the junction kept 2 bases outside the gene matches.

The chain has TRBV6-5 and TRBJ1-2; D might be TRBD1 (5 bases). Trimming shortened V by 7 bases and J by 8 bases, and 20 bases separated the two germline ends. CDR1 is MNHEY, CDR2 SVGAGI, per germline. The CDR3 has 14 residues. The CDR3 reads CASTPPGRAGGYTF. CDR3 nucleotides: TGTGCCAGCACCCCCCCCGGGCGGGCAGGGGGCTACACCTTC.

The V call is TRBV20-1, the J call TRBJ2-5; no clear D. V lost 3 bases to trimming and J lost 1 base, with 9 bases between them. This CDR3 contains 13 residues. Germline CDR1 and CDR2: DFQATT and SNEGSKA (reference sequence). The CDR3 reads CSARRSIQETQYF. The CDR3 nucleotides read TGCAGTGCTAGGAGGAGCATCCAAGAGACCCAGTACTTC.

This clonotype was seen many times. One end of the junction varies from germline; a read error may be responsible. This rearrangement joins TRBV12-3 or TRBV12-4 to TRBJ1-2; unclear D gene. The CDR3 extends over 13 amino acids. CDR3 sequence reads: CASSLAGGFGYTF. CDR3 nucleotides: TGTGCCAGCAGCTTAGCGGGAGGGTTTGGCTACACCTTC.

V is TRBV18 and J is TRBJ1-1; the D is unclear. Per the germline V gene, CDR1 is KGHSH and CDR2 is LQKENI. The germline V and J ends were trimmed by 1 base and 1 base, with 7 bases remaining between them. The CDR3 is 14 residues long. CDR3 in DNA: TGTGCCAGCTCACCACAATACGGGAACACTGAAGCTTTCTTT. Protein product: CASSPQYGNTEAFF.

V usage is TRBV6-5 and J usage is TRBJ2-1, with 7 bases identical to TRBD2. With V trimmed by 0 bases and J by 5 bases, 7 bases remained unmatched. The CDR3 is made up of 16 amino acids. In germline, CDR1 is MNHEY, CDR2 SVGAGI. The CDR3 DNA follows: TGTGCCAGCAGTTACTCGGGCGGGAGAAAAAACAATGAGCAGTTCTTC. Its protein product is CASSYSGGRKNNEQFF.